The 13 T cell receptor beta chains below come from one sample, sequenced in a study of blood T cell repertoires in COVID-19. Generated by immunoSEQ multiplex PCR, the TCRdb table keeps only in-frame clones and is missing some. Of hundreds of thousands of clones detected, 80% to 90% appear once; the ten largest clones hold roughly 0.99%. The sample taken for sequencing was PBMCs or T cells enriched from blood (not recorded which). Receptors were obtained from a man aged 18 to 35 who had recovered from COVID-19.

Comment on this clone: The same CDR3 can be traced to other DNA sequences in this sample. The rearrangement joins TRBV27 to TRBJ1-3; a possible D gene is TRBD1 (5 bases). The CDR3 spans 14 residues. Trimming took 2 bases from V and 4 from J, leaving 9 bases between them. The V gene's germline CDR1 is MNHEY and CDR2 SMNVEV (reference sequence). This CDR3 reads CASSLKGSGNTIYF. CDR3 nucleotide sequence: TGTGCCAGCAGTTTAAAGGGGTCGGGAAACACCATATATTTT.

This chain joins TRBV18 and TRBJ2-7; TRBD2 might be the D (5 bases). Trimming cost V 3 bases and J 3 bases, with 15 bases left between them. The CDR3 extends over 15 amino acids. The V gene's germline CDR1 is KGHSH and CDR2 LQKENI. In DNA, the CDR3 is TGTGCCAGCTCACCGGGTCTGGGCGGACTCTACGAGCAGTACTTC. This translates into CASSPGLGGLYEQYF.

The J gene is TRBJ2-7, the V gene TRBV13; no firm D call. The CDR3 consists of 14 residues. Germline V gene data show CDR1 as PRHDT and CDR2 as FYEKMQ (reference sequence). V lost 3 bases and J 0 bases, leaving 9 bases between the germline ends. The CDR3 DNA is TGTGCCAGCAGCTTGGGCCAACGCTCCTACGAGCAGTACTTC. Translation: CASSLGQRSYEQYF.

The chain couples TRBV4-1 to TRBJ2-7; D not certain. V was clipped by 4 bases and J by 2 bases, with 9 bases between them. Germline V CDR1 and CDR2: MGHRA, YSYEKL. The CDR3 has 13 amino acids. The DNA of the CDR3 is TGCGCCAGCAGCCCTAGAGTCGCCTACGAGCAGTACTTC. Protein sequence: CASSPRVAYEQYF.

Note on this clone: This same CDR3 is encoded by further DNA sequences in the sample. The rearrangement uses TRBV28 and TRBJ1-1; D may be TRBD1 (6 bases). The CDR3 has 14 residues. Germline CDR1 and CDR2: MDHEN and SYDVKM. V was trimmed by 2 bases and J by 4 bases, leaving 11 bases between them. CDR3 sequence (DNA): TGTGCCAGCAGTTTAAGAGGGGGTCGCACTGAAGCTTTCTTT. This sequence encodes CASSLRGGRTEAFF.

This rearrangement joins TRBV10-1 to TRBJ2-5; D is possibly TRBD2 (6 bases). Germline loops: CDR1 WNHNN, CDR2 SYGVQD (reference sequence). Trimming stripped 2 bases from V and 7 bases from J, with 14 bases between. The CDR3 contains 14 residues. The CDR3 spells CASSEGGGLGTQYF. In DNA, the CDR3 is TGCGCCAGCAGTGAGGGTGGAGGGTTGGGGACCCAGTACTTC.

The rearrangement joins TRBV6-2 or TRBV6-3 to TRBJ2-1, with a weak D call TRBD2 (5 bases). V was shortened by 6 bases and J by 0 bases, with 18 bases between the two germline ends. Germline CDR1 reads MNHEY; CDR2 reads SVGEGT. The CDR3 covers 17 residues. The DNA for the CDR3 is TGTGCCAGCAGCAACCGGGGTCTCAGTAGCTCCTACAATGAGCAGTTCTTC. It encodes CASSNRGLSSSYNEQFF.

Points on this clone: Other DNA sequences within the sample encode an identical CDR3. The gene calls are TRBV7-2 and TRBJ1-2; perhaps TRBD1 as D (6 bases). This CDR3 comprises 14 residues. Germline V CDR1 and CDR2: SGHTA, FQGNSA. Deletions cut 1 base from V and 3 bases from J, with 9 bases between. DNA for the CDR3: TGTGCCAGCAGCTTAGTTGCAGGGGACTATGGCTACACCTTC. This translates into CASSLVAGDYGYTF. Drawing the rest from reference TRBV7-2 and TRBJ1-2, the complete variable domain is GAGVSQSPSNKVTEKGKDVELRCDPISGHTALYWYRQSLGQGLEFLIYFQGNSAPDKSGLPSDRFSAERTGGSVSTLTIQRTQQEDSAVYLCASSLVAGDYGYTFGSGTRLTVV.

This chain links TRBV4-2 with TRBJ1-1; the match to TRBD1 covers 8 bases. The CDR3 totals 16 residues. In germline, CDR1 is LGHNA, CDR2 YNFKEQ. The V gene end was trimmed by 6 bases and the J gene end by 3 bases; junction bases not matched to a gene: 12. The CDR3 loop is CASSRGQGGLDTEAFF. For the CDR3, the DNA is TGTGCCAGCAGTCGCGGACAGGGAGGGCTGGACACTGAAGCTTTCTTT.

The V gene is TRBV19, the J gene TRBJ1-4; 7 positions agree with TRBD1. The CDR3 has 14 residues. Germline V CDR1 and CDR2: LNHDA, SQIVND (reference sequence). V shed 2 bases, J shed 5 bases, and the junction held 2 bases outside the gene matches. CDR3 loop: CASSIQGVNEKLFF. DNA for the CDR3: TGTGCCAGTAGTATACAGGGGGTAAATGAAAAACTGTTTTTT.

This chain links TRBV3-1 (or the pseudogene TRBV3-2) with TRBJ2-7, with 8 bases fitting TRBD1. V lost 4 bases to trimming and J lost 3 bases; unmatched junction nucleotides: 8. Germline V CDR1 and CDR2: LGHDT, YNNKEL (reference sequence). The CDR3 loop spans 15 amino acids. In DNA form, the CDR3 reads TGTGCCAGCAGCCCGACAGGGGACTCTTACTACGAGCAGTACTTC. Translating it yields CASSPTGDSYYEQYF.

This chain uses TRBV27 with TRBJ1-3; 12 bases are a match to TRBD1. CDR1 is MNHEY and CDR2 is SMNVEV in the germline V gene (reference sequence). The CDR3 has 17 amino acids. The V and J ends lost 6 bases and 0 bases, in that order; junction bases with no gene match: 6. CDR3 region: CASSPGTGGHSGNTIYF. The CDR3 region has the DNA TGTGCCAGCAGCCCCGGGACAGGGGGCCACTCTGGAAACACCATATATTTT.

V is TRBV28 and J is TRBJ1-1, with D perhaps TRBD1 (6 bases). Trimming shortened V by 8 bases and J by 0 bases, and 10 bases separated the two germline ends. The V gene's germline CDR1 is MDHEN and CDR2 SYDVKM. This CDR3 is 13 amino acids long. The CDR3: CASWTAMNTEAFF. The CDR3 DNA sequence: TGTGCCAGCTGGACAGCCATGAACACTGAAGCTTTCTTT. Full variable domain (missing parts from reference TRBV28 and TRBJ1-1): DVKVTQSSRYLVKRTGEKVFLECVQDMDHENMFWYRQDPGLGLRLIYFSYDVKMKEKGDIPEGYSVSREKKERFSLILESASTNQTSMYLCASWTAMNTEAFFGQGTRLTVV.